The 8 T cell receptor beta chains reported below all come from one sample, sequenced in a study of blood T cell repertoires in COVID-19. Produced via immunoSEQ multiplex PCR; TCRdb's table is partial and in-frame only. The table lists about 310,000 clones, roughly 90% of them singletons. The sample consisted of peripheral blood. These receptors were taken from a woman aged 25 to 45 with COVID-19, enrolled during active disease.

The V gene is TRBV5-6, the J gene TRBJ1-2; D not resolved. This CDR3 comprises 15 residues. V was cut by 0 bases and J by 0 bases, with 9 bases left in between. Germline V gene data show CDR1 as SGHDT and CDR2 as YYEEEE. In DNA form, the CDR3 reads TGTGCCAGCAGCTTGGGTCCTAACCCTAACTATGGCTACACCTTC. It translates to CASSLGPNPNYGYTF.

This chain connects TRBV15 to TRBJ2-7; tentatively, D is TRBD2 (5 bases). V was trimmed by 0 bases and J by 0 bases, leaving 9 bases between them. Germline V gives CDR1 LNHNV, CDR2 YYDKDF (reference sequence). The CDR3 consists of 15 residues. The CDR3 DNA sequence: TGTGCCACCAGCAGAGAGCTAGCAGCCTCCTACGAGCAGTACTTC. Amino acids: CATSRELAASYEQYF.

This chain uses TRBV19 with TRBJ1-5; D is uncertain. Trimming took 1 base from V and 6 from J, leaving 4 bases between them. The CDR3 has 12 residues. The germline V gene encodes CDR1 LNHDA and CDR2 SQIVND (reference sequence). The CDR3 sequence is CASSIVSQPQHF. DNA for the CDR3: TGTGCCAGTAGTATAGTTAGTCAGCCCCAGCATTTT.

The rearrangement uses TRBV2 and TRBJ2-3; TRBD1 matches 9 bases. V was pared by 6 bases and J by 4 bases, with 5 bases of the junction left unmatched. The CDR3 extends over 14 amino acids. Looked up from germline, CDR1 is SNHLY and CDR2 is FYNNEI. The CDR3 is CASSRDRAADTQYF. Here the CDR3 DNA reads TGTGCCAGCAGCCGGGACAGGGCTGCAGATACGCAGTATTTT.

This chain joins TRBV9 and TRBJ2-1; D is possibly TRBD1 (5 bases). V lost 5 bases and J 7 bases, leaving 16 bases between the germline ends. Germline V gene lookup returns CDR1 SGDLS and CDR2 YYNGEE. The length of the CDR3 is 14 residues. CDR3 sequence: CASSVWGNSNEQFF. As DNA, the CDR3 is TGTGCCAGCAGTGTCTGGGGCAACAGTAATGAGCAGTTCTTC.

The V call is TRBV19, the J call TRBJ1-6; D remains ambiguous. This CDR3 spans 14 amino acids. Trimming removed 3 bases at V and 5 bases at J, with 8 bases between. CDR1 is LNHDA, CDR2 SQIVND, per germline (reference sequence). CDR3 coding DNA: TGTGCCAGTAGTATGCGTTTGGATAATTCACCCCTCCACTTT. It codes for CASSMRLDNSPLHF.

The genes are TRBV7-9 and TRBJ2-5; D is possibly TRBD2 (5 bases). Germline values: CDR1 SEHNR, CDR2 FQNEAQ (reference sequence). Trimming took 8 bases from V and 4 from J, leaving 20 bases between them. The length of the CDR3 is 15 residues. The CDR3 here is CASRSGFTPGETQYF. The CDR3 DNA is TGTGCCAGCCGATCGGGATTTACTCCCGGAGAGACCCAGTACTTC. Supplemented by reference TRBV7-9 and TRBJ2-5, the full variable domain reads DTGVSQNPRHKITKRGQNVTFRCDPISEHNRLYWYRQTLGQGPEFLTYFQNEAQLEKSRLLSDRFSAERPKGSFSTLEIQRTEQGDSAMYLCASRSGFTPGETQYFGPGTRLLVL.

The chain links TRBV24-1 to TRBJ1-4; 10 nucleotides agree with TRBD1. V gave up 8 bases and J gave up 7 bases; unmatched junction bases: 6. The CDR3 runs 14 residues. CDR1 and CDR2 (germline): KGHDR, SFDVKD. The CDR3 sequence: CATIRQGASEKLFF. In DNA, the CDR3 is TGTGCCACCATTAGACAGGGGGCATCTGAAAAACTGTTTTTT.